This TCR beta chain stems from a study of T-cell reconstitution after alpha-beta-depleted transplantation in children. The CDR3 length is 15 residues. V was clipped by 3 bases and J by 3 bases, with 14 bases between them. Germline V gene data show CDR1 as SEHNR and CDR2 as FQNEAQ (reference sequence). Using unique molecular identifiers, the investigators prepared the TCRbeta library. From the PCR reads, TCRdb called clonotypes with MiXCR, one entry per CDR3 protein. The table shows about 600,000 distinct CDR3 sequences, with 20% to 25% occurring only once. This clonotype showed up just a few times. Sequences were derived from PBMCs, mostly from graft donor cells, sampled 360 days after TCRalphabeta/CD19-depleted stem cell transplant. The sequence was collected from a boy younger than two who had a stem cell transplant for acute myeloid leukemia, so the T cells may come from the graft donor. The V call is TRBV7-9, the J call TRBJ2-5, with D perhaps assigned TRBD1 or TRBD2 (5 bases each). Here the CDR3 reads CASSFRGVQEETQYF. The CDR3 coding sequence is TGTGCCAGCAGCTTTCGAGGGGTCCAGGAAGAGACCCAGTACTTC.